The rows below give T cell receptor beta chains drawn from one sample of a study of OX40 agonist ivuxolimab in advanced cancers. Measured with immunoSEQ multiplex PCR; TCRdb has only the in-frame clones, and not every one. The sample carries tens of thousands of clones, 80% to 90% recorded once. The starting material was CD4+ or CD8+ T cells sorted from blood, obtained in a trial of the OX40 agonist ivuxolimab. Every receptor here comes from an adult with an advanced solid tumor such as melanoma, head and neck, liver or kidney cancer. Both conserved end residues are part of each CDR3. The D gene is left open where the match is weak. The size field is filled for only some rows; it gives once, few, many or a size class.

clone size: -
V gene: TRBV7-9
J gene: TRBJ2-7
D gene: -
CDR3 DNA: TGTGCCAGCAGCTTAGAACAGCTCTACGAGCAGTACTTC
CDR3 protein: CASSLEQLYEQYF

clone size: -
V gene: TRBV6-1
J gene: TRBJ2-7
D gene: -
CDR3 DNA: TGTGCCAGCTTTATAGGGGTAGCTTCCGAGCAGTACTTC
CDR3 protein: CASFIGVASEQYF

clone size: -
V gene: TRBV18
J gene: TRBJ1-1
D gene: -
CDR3 DNA: TGTGCCAGCTCACCGGGCAGCAACACTGAAGCTTTCTTT
CDR3 protein: CASSPGSNTEAFF

clone size: -
V gene: TRBV11-3
J gene: TRBJ2-7
D gene: TRBD2
CDR3 DNA: TGTGCCAGCAGCTTAGGACTAGCGGGAGCCGGCGAGCAGTACTTC
CDR3 protein: CASSLGLAGAGEQYF

clone size: -
V gene: TRBV14
J gene: TRBJ1-5
D gene: TRBD1
CDR3 DNA: TGTGCCAGCAGCCAAGAACGGACAGGGGACAATCAGCCCCAGCATTTT
CDR3 protein: CASSQERTGDNQPQHF

clone size: -
V gene: TRBV5-1
J gene: TRBJ1-1
D gene: -
CDR3 DNA: TGCGCCAGCAGCTCACAGGGGAACACTGAAGCTTTCTTT
CDR3 protein: CASSSQGNTEAFF

clone size: -
V gene: TRBV28
J gene: TRBJ2-7
D gene: -
CDR3 DNA: TGTGCCAGCAGCCCCTACTCCTACGAGCAGTACTTC
CDR3 protein: CASSPYSYEQYF

clone size: -
V gene: TRBV6-6
J gene: TRBJ1-2
D gene: -
CDR3 DNA: TGTGCCAGCAGTTACTTTCAGGGGACCAGCTACACCTTC
CDR3 protein: CASSYFQGTSYTF

clone size: -
V gene: TRBV2
J gene: TRBJ2-2
D gene: -
CDR3 DNA: TGTGCCAGCAGTGCAGGGGTTGGAGTACAAGGGGAGCTGTTTTTT
CDR3 protein: CASSAGVGVQGELFF

clone size: once
V gene: TRBV9
J gene: TRBJ1-1
D gene: TRBD1
CDR3 DNA: TGTGCCAGCAGCGCAGGGGGCGCGTCCACTGAAGCTTTCTTT
CDR3 protein: CASSAGGASTEAFF

clone size: -
V gene: TRBV27
J gene: TRBJ1-3
D gene: TRBD1
CDR3 DNA: TGTGCCACCCGGGACAGCTCTGGAAACACCATATATTTT
CDR3 protein: CATRDSSGNTIYF

clone size: -
V gene: TRBV28
J gene: TRBJ1-1
D gene: -
CDR3 DNA: TGTGCCAGCAGACCCGGCAGGGCACCTGAAGCTTTCTTT
CDR3 protein: CASRPGRAPEAFF

clone size: once
V gene: TRBV7-2
J gene: TRBJ1-5
D gene: TRBD1
CDR3 DNA: TGTGCCAGCAGGCCCCAGAAGACAGGGGATGAGCCCCAGCATTTT
CDR3 protein: CASRPQKTGDEPQHF

clone size: -
V gene: TRBV4-2
J gene: TRBJ1-2
D gene: TRBD1
CDR3 DNA: TGTGCCAGCAGCCAACGGGACAGGGGAGACTATGGCTACACCTTC
CDR3 protein: CASSQRDRGDYGYTF

clone size: once
V gene: TRBV5-1
J gene: TRBJ2-7
D gene: -
CDR3 DNA: TGCGCCAGCAGCTCCAGGAACGAGCAGTACTTC
CDR3 protein: CASSSRNEQYF

clone size: -
V gene: TRBV5-6
J gene: TRBJ2-7
D gene: TRBD2
CDR3 DNA: TGTGCCAGCAGCTCAACTAGCGGGAGGGCCTGGGAGCAGTACTTC
CDR3 protein: CASSSTSGRAWEQYF

clone size: -
V gene: TRBV7-9
J gene: TRBJ2-1
D gene: TRBD1
CDR3 DNA: TGTGCCAGCAGCTTACTCCTTTTACGGACAGGGGACTACAATGAGCAGTTCTTC
CDR3 protein: CASSLLLLRTGDYNEQFF

clone size: once
V gene: TRBV15
J gene: TRBJ2-7
D gene: -
CDR3 DNA: TGTGCCACCAGCAAGGGGGGTTTAGACGAGCAGTACTTC
CDR3 protein: CATSKGGLDEQYF

clone size: -
V gene: TRBV18
J gene: TRBJ1-2
D gene: -
CDR3 DNA: TGTGCCAGCTCCCGCGACGGGGTAAAGGGCTACACCTTC
CDR3 protein: CASSRDGVKGYTF

clone size: -
V gene: TRBV5-4
J gene: TRBJ1-2
D gene: -
CDR3 DNA: TGTGCCAGCAGCTTTTATTTAGGGTACTATGGCTACACCTTC
CDR3 protein: CASSFYLGYYGYTF

clone size: -
V gene: TRBV28
J gene: TRBJ1-2
D gene: TRBD1
CDR3 DNA: TGTGCCAGCAGTTTAGGGGACAGACTTCATGGCTACACCTTC
CDR3 protein: CASSLGDRLHGYTF

clone size: -
V gene: TRBV28
J gene: TRBJ1-1
D gene: -
CDR3 DNA: TGTGCCAGCAGTTCGGACAGCCGGAGCACTGAAGCTTTCTTT
CDR3 protein: CASSSDSRSTEAFF

clone size: -
V gene: TRBV6-1
J gene: TRBJ1-1
D gene: -
CDR3 DNA: TGTGCCGCCTCGGGGGGAGTTTTTAACACTGAAGCTTTCTTT
CDR3 protein: CAASGGVFNTEAFF

clone size: -
V gene: TRBV6-5
J gene: TRBJ2-7
D gene: TRBD2
CDR3 DNA: TGTGCCAGCAGTTACTCGAACAGGGGACTAGCCCACGAGCAGTACTTC
CDR3 protein: CASSYSNRGLAHEQYF

clone size: -
V gene: TRBV29-1
J gene: TRBJ1-4
D gene: -
CDR3 DNA: TGCAGCGTCCACAGTGCAACTAATGAAAAACTGTTTTTT
CDR3 protein: CSVHSATNEKLFF

clone size: -
V gene: TRBV19
J gene: TRBJ1-2
D gene: -
CDR3 DNA: TGTGCCAGTAGTCCTCCGGGGGTTAAGTATGGCTACACCTTC
CDR3 protein: CASSPPGVKYGYTF

clone size: -
V gene: TRBV7-2
J gene: TRBJ2-5
D gene: -
CDR3 DNA: TGTGCCAGCAGCCCTTTCCAAGAGACCCAGTACTTC
CDR3 protein: CASSPFQETQYF

clone size: -
V gene: TRBV5-1
J gene: TRBJ1-1
D gene: -
CDR3 DNA: TGCGCCAGCAGCTTTGCCTCCCGCGACACTGAAGCTTTCTTT
CDR3 protein: CASSFASRDTEAFF

clone size: -
V gene: TRBV9
J gene: TRBJ1-2
D gene: TRBD1
CDR3 DNA: TGTGCCAGCAGCTCGAGGACAGGGAAGGCTGATGGCTACACCTTC
CDR3 protein: CASSSRTGKADGYTF

clone size: -
V gene: TRBV11-2
J gene: TRBJ2-1
D gene: TRBD2
CDR3 DNA: TGTGCCAGCAGCTCCAACGGGGCGGGAGGTGATGAGCAGTTCTTC
CDR3 protein: CASSSNGAGGDEQFF

clone size: -
V gene: TRBV7-9
J gene: TRBJ2-3
D gene: TRBD2
CDR3 DNA: TGTGCCAGCAGCTTATCATCGCGGGAGGGAGATACGCAGTATTTT
CDR3 protein: CASSLSSREGDTQYF

clone size: -
V gene: TRBV4-1
J gene: TRBJ2-7
D gene: -
CDR3 DNA: TGCGCCAGCAGCCAAGATTTTCGGGCCGGGGGCTACGAGCAGTACTTC
CDR3 protein: CASSQDFRAGGYEQYF

clone size: -
V gene: TRBV6-5
J gene: TRBJ1-2
D gene: -
CDR3 DNA: TGTGCCAGCGTGGGTTATGGCTACACCTTC
CDR3 protein: CASVGYGYTF

clone size: -
V gene: TRBV7-3
J gene: TRBJ2-1
D gene: TRBD2
CDR3 DNA: TGTGCCAGCAGCCGCGGGAGGGGCTCCTACAATGAGCAGTTCTTC
CDR3 protein: CASSRGRGSYNEQFF

clone size: -
V gene: TRBV5-4
J gene: TRBJ2-1
D gene: -
CDR3 DNA: TGTGCCAGCAGCGGGGTTAGGGCAGGCAATGAGCAGTTCTTC
CDR3 protein: CASSGVRAGNEQFF

clone size: -
V gene: TRBV30
J gene: TRBJ1-4
D gene: -
CDR3 DNA: TGTGCCTGGAACAGGGCCAATAATGAAAAACTGTTTTTT
CDR3 protein: CAWNRANNEKLFF

clone size: -
V gene: TRBV5-6
J gene: TRBJ1-1
D gene: -
CDR3 DNA: TGTGCCAGCAGCCCTGTGGAGGGGGGAGCTTTCTTT
CDR3 protein: CASSPVEGGAFF

clone size: few
V gene: TRBV5-1
J gene: TRBJ2-2
D gene: -
CDR3 DNA: TGCGCCAGCAGCTTGGGAGGGGAGAACACCGGGGAGCTGTTTTTT
CDR3 protein: CASSLGGENTGELFF

clone size: -
V gene: TRBV11-1
J gene: TRBJ1-3
D gene: -
CDR3 DNA: TGTGCCAGCAGCTTACGAGCCGCGGGGCCCTCTGGAAACACCATATATTTT
CDR3 protein: CASSLRAAGPSGNTIYF

clone size: -
V gene: TRBV30
J gene: TRBJ2-5
D gene: TRBD2
CDR3 DNA: TGTGCCCAGGGAGCGGGAGAGCTGGAGACCCAGTACTTC
CDR3 protein: CAQGAGELETQYF

clone size: -
V gene: TRBV2
J gene: TRBJ2-3
D gene: -
CDR3 DNA: TGTGCCAGCAAGCGGACTAGCACAGATACGCAGTATTTT
CDR3 protein: CASKRTSTDTQYF

clone size: -
V gene: TRBV11-2
J gene: TRBJ1-3
D gene: -
CDR3 DNA: TGTGCCAGCAGCTTTGCTCGGGGAAACACCATATATTTT
CDR3 protein: CASSFARGNTIYF